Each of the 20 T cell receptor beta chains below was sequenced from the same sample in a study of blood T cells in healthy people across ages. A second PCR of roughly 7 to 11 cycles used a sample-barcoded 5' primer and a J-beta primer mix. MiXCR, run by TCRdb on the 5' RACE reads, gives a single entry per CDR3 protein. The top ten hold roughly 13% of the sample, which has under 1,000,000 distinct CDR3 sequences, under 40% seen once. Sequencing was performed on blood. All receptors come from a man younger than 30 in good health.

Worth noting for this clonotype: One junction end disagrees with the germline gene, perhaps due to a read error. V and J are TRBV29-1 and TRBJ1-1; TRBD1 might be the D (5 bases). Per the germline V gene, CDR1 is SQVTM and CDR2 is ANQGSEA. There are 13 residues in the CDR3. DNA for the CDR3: TGCAGCGTTGCGGTGGGACCGAACACTGAAACTTTCTTT. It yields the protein CSVAVGPNTETFF.

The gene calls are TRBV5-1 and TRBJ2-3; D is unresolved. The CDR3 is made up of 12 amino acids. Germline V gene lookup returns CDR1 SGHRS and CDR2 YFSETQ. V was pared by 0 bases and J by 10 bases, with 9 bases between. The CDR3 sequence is CASSLGVGAQYF. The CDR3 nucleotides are TGCGCCAGCAGCTTGGGAGTTGGGGCGCAGTATTTT. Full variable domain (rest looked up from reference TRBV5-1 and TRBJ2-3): KAGVTQTPRYLIKTRGQQVTLSCSPISGHRSVSWYQQTPGQGLQFLFEYFSETQRNKGNFPGRFSGRQFSNSRSEMNVSTLELGDSALYLCASSLGVGAQYFGPGTRLTVL.

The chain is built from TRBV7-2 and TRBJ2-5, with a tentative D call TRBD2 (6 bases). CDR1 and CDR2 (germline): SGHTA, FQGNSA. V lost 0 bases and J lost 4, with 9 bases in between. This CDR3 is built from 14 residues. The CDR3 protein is CASSLAAGPETQYF. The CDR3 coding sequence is TGTGCCAGCAGCTTAGCCGCGGGGCCAGAGACCCAGTACTTC.

CDR3 DNA sequence: TGTGCCAGCAGCGCTCAACAAGCTTTCTTT. Protein product: CASSAQQAFF. The chain combines TRBV7-9 with TRBJ1-1, with no clear D. The ends were cut back, 5 bases at V and 9 bases at J, with 7 bases in the middle. CDR3 length equals 10 residues. Per germline, CDR1 SEHNR and CDR2 FQNEAQ (reference sequence). Based on the CDR3 plus reference TRBV7-9 and TRBJ1-1, the full variable domain is DTGVSQNPRHKITKRGQNVTFRCDPISEHNRLYWYRQTLGQGPEFLTYFQNEAQLEKSRLLSDRFSAERPKGSFSTLEIQRTEQGDSAMYLCASSAQQAFFGQGTRLTVV.

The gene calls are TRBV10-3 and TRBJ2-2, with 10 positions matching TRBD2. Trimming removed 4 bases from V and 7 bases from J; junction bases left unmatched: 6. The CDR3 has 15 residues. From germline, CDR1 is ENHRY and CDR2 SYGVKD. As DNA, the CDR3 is TGTGCCATCAGTGCAGCGGGGGGGCCGATCGGGGAGCTGTTTTTT. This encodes CAISAAGGPIGELFF.

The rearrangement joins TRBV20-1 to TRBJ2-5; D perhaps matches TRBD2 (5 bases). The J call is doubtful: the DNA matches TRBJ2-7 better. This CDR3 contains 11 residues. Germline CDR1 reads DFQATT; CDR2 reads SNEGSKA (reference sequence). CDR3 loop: CSVSRGYEQYF. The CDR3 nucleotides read TGCAGTGTTTCCCGAGGGTACGAGCAGTACTTC.

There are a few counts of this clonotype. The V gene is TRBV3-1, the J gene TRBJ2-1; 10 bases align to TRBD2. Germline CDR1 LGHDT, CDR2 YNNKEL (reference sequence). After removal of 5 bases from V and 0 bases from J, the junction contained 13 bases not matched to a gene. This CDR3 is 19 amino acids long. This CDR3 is CASSNLAGDTSGSYNEQFF. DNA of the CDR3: TGTGCCAGCAGCAATCTAGCGGGGGACACGTCGGGCTCCTACAATGAGCAGTTCTTC.

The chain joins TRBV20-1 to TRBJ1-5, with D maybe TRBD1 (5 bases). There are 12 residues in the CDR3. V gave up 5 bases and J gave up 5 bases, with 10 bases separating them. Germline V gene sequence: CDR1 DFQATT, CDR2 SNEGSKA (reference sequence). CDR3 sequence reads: CSAGGPYQPQHF. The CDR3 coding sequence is TGCAGTGCTGGGGGACCGTATCAGCCCCAGCATTTT.

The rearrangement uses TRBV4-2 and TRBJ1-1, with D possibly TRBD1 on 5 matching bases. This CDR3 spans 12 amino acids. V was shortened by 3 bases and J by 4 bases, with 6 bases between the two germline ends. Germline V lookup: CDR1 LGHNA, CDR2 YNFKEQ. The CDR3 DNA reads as TGTGCCAGCAGCCACGGGGGCACTGAAGCTTTCTTT. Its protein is CASSHGGTEAFF.

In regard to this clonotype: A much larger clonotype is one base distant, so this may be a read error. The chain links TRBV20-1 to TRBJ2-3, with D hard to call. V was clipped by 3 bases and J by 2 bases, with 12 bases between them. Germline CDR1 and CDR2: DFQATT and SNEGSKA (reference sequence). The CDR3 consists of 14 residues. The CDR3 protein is CSASALILTDTQYF. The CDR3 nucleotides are TGCAGTGCTAGTGCACTCATACTCACAGATACGCAGTATTTT.

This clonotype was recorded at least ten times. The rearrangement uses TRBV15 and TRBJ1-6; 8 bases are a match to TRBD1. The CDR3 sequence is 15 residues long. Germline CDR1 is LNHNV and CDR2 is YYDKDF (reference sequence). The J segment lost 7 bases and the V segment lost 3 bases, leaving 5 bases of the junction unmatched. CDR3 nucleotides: TGTGCCACCAGCAGGGCGACAGGGGCGAATTCACCCCTCCACTTT. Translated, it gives CATSRATGANSPLHF.

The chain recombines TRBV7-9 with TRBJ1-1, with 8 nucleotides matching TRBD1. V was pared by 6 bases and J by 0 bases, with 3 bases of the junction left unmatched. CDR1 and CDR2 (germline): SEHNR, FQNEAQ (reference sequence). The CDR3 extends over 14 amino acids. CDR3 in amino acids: CASRSTGVNTEAFF. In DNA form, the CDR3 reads TGTGCCAGCAGGTCGACAGGGGTGAACACTGAAGCTTTCTTT.

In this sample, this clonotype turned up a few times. The CDR3 DNA sequence: TGTGCCAGCAGAACTTGGACTTTGAACACTGAAGCTTTCTTT. Residues: CASRTWTLNTEAFF. The chain couples TRBV2 to TRBJ1-1; D not resolved. This CDR3 has 14 amino acids. In germline, CDR1 is SNHLY, CDR2 FYNNEI. V lost 6 bases, J lost 0 bases, and 11 bases lay in between.

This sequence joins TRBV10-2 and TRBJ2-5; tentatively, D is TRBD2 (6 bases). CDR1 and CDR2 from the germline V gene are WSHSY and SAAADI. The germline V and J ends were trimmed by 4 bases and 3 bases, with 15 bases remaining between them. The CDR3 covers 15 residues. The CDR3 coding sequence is TGCGCCAGCAGTGTTGGAGGGATTTATGAAGAGACCCAGTACTTC. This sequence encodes CASSVGGIYEETQYF.

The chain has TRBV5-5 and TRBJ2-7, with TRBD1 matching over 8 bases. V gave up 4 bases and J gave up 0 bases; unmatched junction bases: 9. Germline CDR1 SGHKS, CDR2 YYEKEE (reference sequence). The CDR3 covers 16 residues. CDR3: CASSRTDRASSYEQYF. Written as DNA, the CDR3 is TGTGCCAGCAGCAGAACGGACAGGGCGAGCTCCTACGAGCAGTACTTC.

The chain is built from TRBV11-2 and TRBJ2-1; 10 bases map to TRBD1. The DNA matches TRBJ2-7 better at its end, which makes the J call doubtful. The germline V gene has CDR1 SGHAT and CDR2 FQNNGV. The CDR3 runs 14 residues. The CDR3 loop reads CASSGTGAYNEQYF. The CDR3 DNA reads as TGTGCCAGCAGCGGGACAGGGGCCTACAATGAGCAGTACTTC.

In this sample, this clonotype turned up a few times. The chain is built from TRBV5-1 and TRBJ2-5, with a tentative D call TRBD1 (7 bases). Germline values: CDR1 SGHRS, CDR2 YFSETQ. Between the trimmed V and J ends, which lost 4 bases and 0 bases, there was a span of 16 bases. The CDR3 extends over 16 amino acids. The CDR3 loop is CASSITGDSYQETQYF. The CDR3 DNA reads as TGCGCCAGCAGCATAACAGGGGACTCGTACCAAGAGACCCAGTACTTC.

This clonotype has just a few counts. CDR3 region: CASSRDSGEKLFF. CDR3 sequence (DNA): TGTGCCAGCAGTCGGGACAGTGGGGAAAAACTGTTTTTT. V gene TRBV12-3 or TRBV12-4 combines with J gene TRBJ1-4; 7 bases fit TRBD1. V lost 5 bases, J lost 8 bases, and 5 bases stayed unmatched. CDR3 size: 13 residues.

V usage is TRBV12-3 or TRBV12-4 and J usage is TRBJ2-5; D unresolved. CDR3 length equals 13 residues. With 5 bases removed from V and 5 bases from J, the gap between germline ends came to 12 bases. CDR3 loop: CASSVVISETQYF. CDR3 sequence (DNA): TGTGCCAGCAGTGTAGTTATTAGCGAGACCCAGTACTTC.

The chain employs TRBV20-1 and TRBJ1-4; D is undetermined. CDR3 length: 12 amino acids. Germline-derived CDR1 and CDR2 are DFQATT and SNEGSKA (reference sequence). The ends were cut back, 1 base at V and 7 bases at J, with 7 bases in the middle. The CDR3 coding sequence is TGCAGTGCTAGAGGGGAGGGTGAAAAACTGTTTTTT. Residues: CSARGEGEKLFF.